This TCR beta chain appears in the sequencing data of a study of T cells in Graves' hyperthyroidism and ophthalmopathy. It was RNA transcripts that yielded the amplified TCR beta CDR3 regions. The study used the HTBI primer set for a first-round RT-PCR of the TCR CDR3. TCRdb re-called the multiplex PCR reads with MiXCR, one entry per CDR3 protein. Of 350,000 to 450,000 distinct CDR3 sequences in the sample, approximately 15% were seen once. Patients were excluded because of uncontrolled infection, other autoimmune disease, pregnancy or lactation. Whole-study findings and limits: Median prediction lead before ophthalmopathy onset was about 6.7 months with the model.

The sample holds many counts of this clonotype. Its target is not known. Deletions cut 5 bases from V and 4 bases from J, with 12 bases between. Per the germline V gene, CDR1 is MNHEY and CDR2 is SMNVEV (reference sequence). CDR3 size: 14 residues. The rearrangement joins TRBV27 to TRBJ1-5; perhaps TRBD1 as D (6 bases). The TCR originated in a woman aged 55-70 years with Graves' hyperthyroidism. What was sequenced was blood. CDR3 bases: TGTGCCAGCAGTCTACAGGGCTGGAATCAGCCCCAGCATTTT. Its protein product is CASSLQGWNQPQHF.